Listed below are T cell receptor beta chains from one sample, sequenced in a study of vaccination and CD4 T cells after COVID-19. These receptors have no known antigen. TCRdb reprocessed the PCR reads via MiXCR and lists one record per CDR3 protein. The sample records some 3,400 distinct CDR3 sequences, about 80% being singletons. Material for sequencing was CD4+ T cells from blood, cultured in vitro. The receptors come from a human donor who had recovered from COVID-19. Both conserved end residues are part of each CDR3. A D gene is named only where the DNA matches it firmly. Clone size is stated in some rows and not others, as once, few, many or a class when expanded.

D gene: TRBD1
J gene: TRBJ1-2
clone size: NA
V gene: TRBV10-3
CDR3 protein: CAIRGTAHGYTF
CDR3 DNA: TGTGCCATCAGGGGGACAGCCCATGGCTACACCTTC

D gene: TRBD1
J gene: TRBJ2-3
clone size: NA
V gene: TRBV6-1
CDR3 protein: CASRAPGTGREDTQYF
CDR3 DNA: TGTGCCAGCAGGGCACCCGGGACAGGGCGGGAAGATACGCAGTATTTT

D gene: NA
J gene: TRBJ2-6
clone size: NA
V gene: TRBV6-5
CDR3 protein: CASSYGGSTFSGANVLTF
CDR3 DNA: TGTGCCAGCAGTTACGGTGGCAGTACCTTCTCTGGGGCCAACGTCCTGACTTTC

D gene: TRBD2
J gene: TRBJ2-3
clone size: NA
V gene: TRBV7-2
CDR3 protein: CASSSTSGISTDTQYF
CDR3 DNA: TGTGCCAGCAGCTCGACGAGCGGGATTAGCACAGATACGCAGTATTTT

D gene: NA
J gene: TRBJ1-5
clone size: medium-sized
V gene: TRBV7-2
CDR3 protein: CASSLLHGQPQHF
CDR3 DNA: TGTGCCAGCAGCTTACTTCACGGACAGCCCCAGCATTTT

D gene: TRBD1
J gene: TRBJ1-2
clone size: medium-sized
V gene: TRBV5-1
CDR3 protein: CASSSTSFRGEGYTF
CDR3 DNA: TGCGCCAGCAGCTCGACCAGTTTCAGGGGGGAGGGCTACACCTTC

D gene: TRBD1
J gene: TRBJ1-5
clone size: NA
V gene: TRBV6-1
CDR3 protein: CASSPGTGGPPQHF
CDR3 DNA: TGTGCCAGCAGTCCCGGGACAGGGGGTCCGCCCCAGCATTTT

D gene: NA
J gene: TRBJ2-7
clone size: NA
V gene: TRBV7-3
CDR3 protein: CASSFPKWSSYEQYF
CDR3 DNA: TGTGCCAGCAGCTTCCCGAAATGGAGCTCCTACGAGCAGTACTTC

D gene: NA
J gene: TRBJ1-2
clone size: once
V gene: TRBV5-1
CDR3 protein: CASSFYDRPNYGYTF
CDR3 DNA: TGCGCCAGCAGCTTTTATGACAGACCTAACTATGGCTACACCTTC

D gene: NA
J gene: TRBJ2-5
clone size: large
V gene: TRBV20-1
CDR3 protein: CSAVGGRMYQETQYF
CDR3 DNA: TGCAGTGCTGTGGGGGGAAGGATGTACCAAGAGACCCAGTACTTC

D gene: NA
J gene: TRBJ1-5
clone size: NA
V gene: TRBV7-2
CDR3 protein: CASSFQRADRTPGGNQPQHF
CDR3 DNA: TGTGCCAGCAGCTTCCAACGAGCTGACAGGACCCCAGGGGGCAATCAGCCCCAGCATTTT

D gene: TRBD2
J gene: TRBJ2-3
clone size: few
V gene: TRBV20-1
CDR3 protein: CSARVAGRDTDTQYF
CDR3 DNA: TGCAGTGCTCGAGTAGCGGGGAGGGACACAGATACGCAGTATTTT

D gene: NA
J gene: TRBJ2-1
clone size: NA
V gene: TRBV7-9
CDR3 protein: CASSVPTVVHNEQFF
CDR3 DNA: TGTGCCAGCAGCGTACCGACAGTAGTTCACAATGAGCAGTTCTTC

D gene: TRBD1
J gene: TRBJ1-2
clone size: NA
V gene: TRBV18
CDR3 protein: CASSQQGIDGYTF
CDR3 DNA: TGTGCCAGCTCACAACAGGGGATCGATGGCTACACCTTC

D gene: NA
J gene: TRBJ2-3
clone size: NA
V gene: TRBV20-1
CDR3 protein: CRGGQGTTQYF
CDR3 DNA: TGCAGGGGGGGTCAAGGGACAACGCAGTATTTT

D gene: TRBD1
J gene: TRBJ1-1
clone size: NA
V gene: TRBV19
CDR3 protein: CASSTRTGNTEAFF
CDR3 DNA: TGTGCCAGTAGTACTAGGACAGGCAACACTGAAGCTTTCTTT

D gene: NA
J gene: TRBJ1-1
clone size: NA
V gene: TRBV7-3
CDR3 protein: CASSLSLAGEAFF
CDR3 DNA: TGTGCCAGCAGCTTATCGCTGGCAGGGGAAGCTTTCTTT

D gene: NA
J gene: TRBJ2-6
clone size: NA
V gene: TRBV7-2
CDR3 protein: CASSSPSQANVLTF
CDR3 DNA: TGTGCCAGCAGCTCGCCGTCACAGGCCAACGTCCTGACTTTC

D gene: NA
J gene: TRBJ1-4
clone size: NA
V gene: TRBV7-8
CDR3 protein: CASSLGTHGGEKLFF
CDR3 DNA: TGTGCCAGCAGCTTAGGTACCCATGGGGGTGAAAAACTGTTTTTT

D gene: NA
J gene: TRBJ2-3
clone size: NA
V gene: TRBV15
CDR3 protein: CATSRDLADTQYF
CDR3 DNA: TGTGCCACCAGCAGAGACCTCGCAGATACGCAGTATTTT

D gene: TRBD1
J gene: TRBJ1-2
clone size: NA
V gene: TRBV20-1
CDR3 protein: CSAPRGGSANYGYTF
CDR3 DNA: TGCAGTGCTCCCAGGGGGGGCTCTGCTAACTATGGCTACACCTTC

D gene: NA
J gene: TRBJ1-3
clone size: NA
V gene: TRBV6-1
CDR3 protein: CASSEGGSGNTIYF
CDR3 DNA: TGTGCCAGCAGTGAAGGGGGCTCTGGAAACACCATATATTTT